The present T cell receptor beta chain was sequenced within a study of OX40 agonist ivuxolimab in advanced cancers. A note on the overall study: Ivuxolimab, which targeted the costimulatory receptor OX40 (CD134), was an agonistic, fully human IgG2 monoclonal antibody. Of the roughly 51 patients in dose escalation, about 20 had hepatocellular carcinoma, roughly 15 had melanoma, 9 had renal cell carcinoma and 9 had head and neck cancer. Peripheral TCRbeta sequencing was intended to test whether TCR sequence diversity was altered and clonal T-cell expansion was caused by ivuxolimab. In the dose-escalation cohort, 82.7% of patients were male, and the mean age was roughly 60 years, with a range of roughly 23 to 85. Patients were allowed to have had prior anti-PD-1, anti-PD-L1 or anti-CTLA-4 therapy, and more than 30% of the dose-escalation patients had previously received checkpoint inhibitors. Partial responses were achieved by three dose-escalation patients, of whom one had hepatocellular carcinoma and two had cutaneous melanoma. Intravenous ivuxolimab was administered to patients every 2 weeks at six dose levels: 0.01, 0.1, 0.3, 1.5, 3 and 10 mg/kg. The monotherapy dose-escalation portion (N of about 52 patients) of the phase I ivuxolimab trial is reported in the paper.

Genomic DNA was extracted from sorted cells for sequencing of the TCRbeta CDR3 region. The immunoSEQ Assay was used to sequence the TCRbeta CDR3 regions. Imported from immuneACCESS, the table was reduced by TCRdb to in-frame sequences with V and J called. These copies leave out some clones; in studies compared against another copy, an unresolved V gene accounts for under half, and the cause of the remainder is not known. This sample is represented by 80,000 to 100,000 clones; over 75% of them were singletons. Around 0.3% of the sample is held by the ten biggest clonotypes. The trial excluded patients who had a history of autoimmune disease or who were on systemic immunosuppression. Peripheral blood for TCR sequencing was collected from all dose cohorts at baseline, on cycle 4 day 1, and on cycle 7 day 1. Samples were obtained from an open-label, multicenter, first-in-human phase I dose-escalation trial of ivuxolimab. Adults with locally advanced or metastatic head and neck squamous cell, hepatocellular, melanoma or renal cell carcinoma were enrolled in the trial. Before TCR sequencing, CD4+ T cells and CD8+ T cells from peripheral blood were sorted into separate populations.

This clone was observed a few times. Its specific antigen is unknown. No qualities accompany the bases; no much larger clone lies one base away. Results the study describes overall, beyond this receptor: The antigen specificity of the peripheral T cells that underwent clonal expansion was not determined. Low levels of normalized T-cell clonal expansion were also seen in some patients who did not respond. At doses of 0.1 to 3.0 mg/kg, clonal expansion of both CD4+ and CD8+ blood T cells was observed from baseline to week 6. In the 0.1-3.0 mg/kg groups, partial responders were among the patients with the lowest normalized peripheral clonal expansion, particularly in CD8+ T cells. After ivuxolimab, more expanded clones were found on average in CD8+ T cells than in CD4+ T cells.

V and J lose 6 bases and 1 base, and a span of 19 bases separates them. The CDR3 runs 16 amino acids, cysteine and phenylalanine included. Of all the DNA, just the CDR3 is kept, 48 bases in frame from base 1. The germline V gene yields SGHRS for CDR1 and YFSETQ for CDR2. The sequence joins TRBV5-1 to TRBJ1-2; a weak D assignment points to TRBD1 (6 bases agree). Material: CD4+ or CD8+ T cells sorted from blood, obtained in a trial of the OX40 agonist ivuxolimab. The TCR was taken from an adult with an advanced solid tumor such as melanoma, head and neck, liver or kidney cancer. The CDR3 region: CASNDGGQGHNYGYTF. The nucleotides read TGCGCCAGCAACGACGGGGGGCAGGGTCATAACTATGGCTACACCTTC. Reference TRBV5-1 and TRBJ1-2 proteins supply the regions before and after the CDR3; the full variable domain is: KAGVTQTPRYLIKTRGQQVTLSCSPISGHRSVSWYQQTPGQGLQFLFEYFSETQRNKGNFPGRFSGRQFSNSRSEMNVSTLELGDSALYLCASNDGGQGHNYGYTFGSGTRLTVV.